Below are 6 T cell receptor beta chains sequenced from a single sample in a study of metastatic and nonmetastatic thyroid tumors. Each patient came to thyroid surgery without any prior treatment (of any kind). With MiXCR, TCRdb called clones anew from the PCR reads. Here the sample spans about 14,000 clones, 30% to 35% being singletons. Source material: tumor tissue. Every receptor here comes from a female donor with papillary thyroid cancer or a benign thyroid nodule (not recorded which). Some clones in this sample may be carry-over from other donors' samples.

The count of this clone is one. One end of the junction varies from germline; a read error may be responsible. The chain is built from TRBV6-5 and TRBJ2-3; 8 nucleotides align to TRBD2. Germline V lookup: CDR1 MNHEY, CDR2 SVGAGI. The CDR3 length is 15 residues. CDR3 nucleotide sequence: TGCGCCAGCAGTGACTCCGGGAGGGACTCAGATACGCAGTATTTT. Protein sequence: CASSDSGRDSDTQYF.

Sample share makes this clone medium-sized. The genes are TRBV28 and TRBJ2-2, with 8 bases identical to TRBD2. V was pared by 6 bases and J by 5 bases, with 8 bases of the junction left unmatched. The germline gives CDR1 MDHEN, CDR2 SYDVKM. The CDR3 has 15 residues. DNA for the CDR3: TGTGCCAGCAGAATAGCGGGAAGGAGGACCGGGGAGCTGTTTTTT. Its translation is CASRIAGRRTGELFF.

J is TRBJ1-4 and V is TRBV7-2, with D unresolved. Germline CDR1 SGHTA, CDR2 FQGNSA. The V end lost 1 base, the J end lost 13 bases, and 13 bases lay between the germline ends. The CDR3 extends over 13 amino acids. CDR3: CASSLELAGPLFF. The CDR3 DNA follows: TGTGCCAGCAGCTTAGAATTGGCCGGTCCACTGTTTTTT.

This clone has a handful of counts. V and J are TRBV11-2 and TRBJ2-7; a possible D gene is TRBD1 (5 bases). The CDR3 length is 14 residues. Germline V gene data show CDR1 as SGHAT and CDR2 as FQNNGV. Trimming pared 2 bases from V and 2 bases from J, leaving 10 bases between. The CDR3 reads CASSLTDNTYEQYF. The CDR3 DNA is TGTGCCAGCAGCTTAACGGACAACACCTACGAGCAGTACTTC.

The rearrangement joins TRBV7-3 to TRBJ2-2; D is uncertain. The CDR3 runs 16 residues. Germline CDR1 SGHTA, CDR2 FQGTGA. Between the trimmed V and J ends, which lost 2 bases and 4 bases, there was a span of 14 bases. The CDR3 sequence: CASSLELIPSTGELFF. The CDR3 nucleotides are TGTGCCAGCAGCTTAGAGCTCATTCCGAGCACCGGGGAGCTGTTTTTT.

This clone occurred a few times. The rearrangement joins TRBV27 to TRBJ1-2, with a possible D match to TRBD1 (6 bases). This CDR3 region has 16 residues. CDR1 MNHEY and CDR2 SMNVEV come from the germline V gene (reference sequence). V was trimmed by 3 bases and J by 0 bases, leaving 14 bases between them. The CDR3 DNA reads as TGTGCCAGCAGTTTCGGGGGGGCCGGAGCTAACTATGGCTACACCTTC. Protein: CASSFGGAGANYGYTF.